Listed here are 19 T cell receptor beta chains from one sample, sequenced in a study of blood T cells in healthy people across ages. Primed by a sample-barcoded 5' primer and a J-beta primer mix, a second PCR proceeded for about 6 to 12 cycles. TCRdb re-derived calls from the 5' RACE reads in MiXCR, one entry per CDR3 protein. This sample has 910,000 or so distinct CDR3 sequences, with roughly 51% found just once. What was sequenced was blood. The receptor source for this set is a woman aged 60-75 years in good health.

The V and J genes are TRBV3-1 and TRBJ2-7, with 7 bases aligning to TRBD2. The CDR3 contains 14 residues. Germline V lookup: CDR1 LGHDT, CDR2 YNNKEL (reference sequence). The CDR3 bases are TGTGCACCTATGGGGCGGGAGTTCCCCCACGAGCAGTACTTC. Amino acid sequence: CAPMGREFPHEQYF.

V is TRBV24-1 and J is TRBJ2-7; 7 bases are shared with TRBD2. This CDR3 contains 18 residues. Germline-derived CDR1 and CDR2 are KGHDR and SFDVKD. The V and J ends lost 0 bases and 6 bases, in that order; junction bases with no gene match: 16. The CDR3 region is CATSDLLPSGSAEREQYF. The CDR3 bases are TGTGCCACCAGTGATTTGCTCCCTAGCGGCTCGGCCGAGCGCGAGCAGTACTTC.

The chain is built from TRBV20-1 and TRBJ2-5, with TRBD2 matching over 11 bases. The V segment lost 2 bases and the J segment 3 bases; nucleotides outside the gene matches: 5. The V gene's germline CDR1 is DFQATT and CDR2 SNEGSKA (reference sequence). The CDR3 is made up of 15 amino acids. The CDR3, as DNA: TGCAGTGCTAGAAAGCCGGGACTAGCGGAAGAGACCCAGTACTTC. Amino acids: CSARKPGLAEETQYF.

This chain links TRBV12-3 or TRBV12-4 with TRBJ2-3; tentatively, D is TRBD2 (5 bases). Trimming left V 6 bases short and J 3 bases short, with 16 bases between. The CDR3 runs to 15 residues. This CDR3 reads CASRGTGFWTDTQYF. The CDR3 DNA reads TGTGCCAGCAGGGGAACGGGATTTTGGACAGATACGCAGTATTTT.

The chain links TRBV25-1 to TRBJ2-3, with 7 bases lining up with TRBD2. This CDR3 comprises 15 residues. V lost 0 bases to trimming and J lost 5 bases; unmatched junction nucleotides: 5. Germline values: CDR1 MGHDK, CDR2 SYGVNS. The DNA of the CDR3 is TGTGCCAGCAGTGAATATGGCGGGAGAGGAGATACGCAGTATTTT. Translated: CASSEYGGRGDTQYF.

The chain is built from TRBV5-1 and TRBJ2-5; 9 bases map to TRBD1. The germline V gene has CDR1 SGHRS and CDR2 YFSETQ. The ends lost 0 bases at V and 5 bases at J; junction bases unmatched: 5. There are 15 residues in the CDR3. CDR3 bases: TGCGCCAGCAGCTTGGGCACAGGGGGCATGGAGACCCAGTACTTC. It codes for CASSLGTGGMETQYF.

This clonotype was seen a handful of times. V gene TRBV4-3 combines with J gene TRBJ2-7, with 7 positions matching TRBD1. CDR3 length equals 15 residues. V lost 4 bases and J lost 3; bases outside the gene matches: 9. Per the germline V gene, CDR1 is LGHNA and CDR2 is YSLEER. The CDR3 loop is CASSRIRDSNYEQYF. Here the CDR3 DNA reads TGCGCCAGCAGCCGAATCCGGGACAGCAACTACGAGCAGTACTTC.

The CDR3 DNA reads as TGTGCCAGCTCATCCCCGGCGGGAGGGCCCAATACGCAGTATTTT. This translates into CASSSPAGGPNTQYF. The rearrangement joins TRBV28 to TRBJ2-3; 9 positions match TRBD2. The CDR3 has 15 amino acids. CDR1 is MDHEN, CDR2 SYDVKM, per germline. The ends lost 8 bases at V and 7 bases at J; junction bases unmatched: 13.

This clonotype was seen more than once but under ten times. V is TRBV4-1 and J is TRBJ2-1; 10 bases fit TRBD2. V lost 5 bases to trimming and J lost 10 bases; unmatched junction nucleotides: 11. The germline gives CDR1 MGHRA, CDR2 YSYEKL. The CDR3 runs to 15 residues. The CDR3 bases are TGCGCCAGCAGCAAATCTAGCGGGAGCACCGGGGAGCAGTTCTTC. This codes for CASSKSSGSTGEQFF.

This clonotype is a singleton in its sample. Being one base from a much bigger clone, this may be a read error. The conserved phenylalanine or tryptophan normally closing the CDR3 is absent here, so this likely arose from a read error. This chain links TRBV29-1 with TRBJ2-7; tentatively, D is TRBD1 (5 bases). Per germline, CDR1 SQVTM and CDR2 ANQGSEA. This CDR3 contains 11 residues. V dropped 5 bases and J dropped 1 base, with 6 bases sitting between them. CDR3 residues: CSVKGSYEQYS. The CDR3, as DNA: TGCAGCGTTAAGGGGTCCTACGAGCAGTACTCC.

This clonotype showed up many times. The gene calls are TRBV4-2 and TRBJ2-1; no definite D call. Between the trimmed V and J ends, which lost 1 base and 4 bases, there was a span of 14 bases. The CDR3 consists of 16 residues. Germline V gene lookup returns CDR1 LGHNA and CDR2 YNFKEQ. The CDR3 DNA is TGTGCCAGCAGCCAAGGGGCGGACGCTACTTACAATGAGCAGTTCTTC. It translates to CASSQGADATYNEQFF.

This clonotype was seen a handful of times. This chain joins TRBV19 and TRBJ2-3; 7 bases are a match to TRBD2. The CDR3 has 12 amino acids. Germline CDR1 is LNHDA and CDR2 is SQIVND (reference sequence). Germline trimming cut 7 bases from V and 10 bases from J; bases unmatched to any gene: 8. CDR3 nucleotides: TGTGCCAGTACCATGGGACGGGGGGCGCAGTATTTT. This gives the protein CASTMGRGAQYF.

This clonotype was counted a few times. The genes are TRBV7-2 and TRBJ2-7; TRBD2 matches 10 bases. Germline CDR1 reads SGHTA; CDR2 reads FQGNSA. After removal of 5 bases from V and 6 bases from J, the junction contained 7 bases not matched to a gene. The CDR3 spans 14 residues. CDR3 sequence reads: CASSPGLAMGEQYF. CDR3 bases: TGTGCCAGCAGCCCGGGACTAGCGATGGGCGAGCAGTACTTC.

The CDR3 reads CASSQGLQYNEQFF. Here the CDR3 DNA reads TGTGCCAGCAGCCAGGGCCTGCAATACAATGAGCAGTTCTTC. The chain employs TRBV7-3 and TRBJ2-1, with D possibly being TRBD1 (5 bases). The germline V and J ends were trimmed by 5 bases and 4 bases, with 12 bases remaining between them. The length of the CDR3 is 14 residues. CDR1 and CDR2 (germline): SGHTA, FQGTGA.

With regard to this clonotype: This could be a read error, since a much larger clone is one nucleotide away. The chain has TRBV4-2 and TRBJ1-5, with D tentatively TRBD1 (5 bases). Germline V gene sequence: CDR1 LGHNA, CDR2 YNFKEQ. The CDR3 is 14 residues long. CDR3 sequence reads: CAGSQERGGQPQHF. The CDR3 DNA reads TGTGCCGGCAGCCAAGAAAGGGGAGGGCAGCCCCAGCATTTT.

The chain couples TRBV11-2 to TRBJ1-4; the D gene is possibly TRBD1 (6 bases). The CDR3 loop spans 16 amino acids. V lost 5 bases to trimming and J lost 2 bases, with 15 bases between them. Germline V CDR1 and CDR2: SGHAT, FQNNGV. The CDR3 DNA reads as TGTGCCAGCAGCGCCCGGGACAAGCGGACTAATGAAAAACTGTTTTTT. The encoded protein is CASSARDKRTNEKLFF.

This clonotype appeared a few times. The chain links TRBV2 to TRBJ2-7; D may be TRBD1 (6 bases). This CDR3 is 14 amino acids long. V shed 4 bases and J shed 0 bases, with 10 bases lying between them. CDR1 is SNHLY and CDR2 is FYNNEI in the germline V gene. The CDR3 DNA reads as TGTGCCAGCAGTGTTAGGGGGAGCTCCTACGAGCAGTACTTC. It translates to CASSVRGSSYEQYF.

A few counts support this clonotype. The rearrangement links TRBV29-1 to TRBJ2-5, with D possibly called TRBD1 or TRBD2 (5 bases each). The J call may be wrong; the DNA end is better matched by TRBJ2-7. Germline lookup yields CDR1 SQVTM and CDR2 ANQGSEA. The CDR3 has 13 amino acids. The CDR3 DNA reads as TGCAGCGTGGGGGATCGGTGGAGGTACGAGCAGTACTTC. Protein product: CSVGDRWRYEQYF.

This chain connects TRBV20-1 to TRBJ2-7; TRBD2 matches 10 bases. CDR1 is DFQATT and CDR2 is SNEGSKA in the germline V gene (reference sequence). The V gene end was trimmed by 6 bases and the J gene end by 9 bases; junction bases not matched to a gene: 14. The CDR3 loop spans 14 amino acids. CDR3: CSATLSGRVGAQYF. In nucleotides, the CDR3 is TGCAGTGCAACCTTGAGCGGGAGGGTTGGTGCGCAGTACTTC.